This paragraph covers one T cell receptor (beta chain) sequence. These data are taken from a study of response to subunit inactivated influenza vaccine. The CDR3 loop spans 11 amino acids. V lost 6 bases, J lost 8 bases, and 8 bases lay in between. Germline-derived CDR1 and CDR2 are MNHEY and SVGEGT. TCRdb processed the RT-PCR reads anew with MiXCR; each CDR3 protein has one entry. Of 450,000 to 550,000 distinct CDR3 sequences listed, 25% are singletons. The chain joins TRBV6-2 or TRBV6-3 to TRBJ2-4, with D unresolved. The source is a man in his forties or fifties who received an inactivated influenza vaccine. Here the sequenced sample was CD4+ T cells sorted from PBMCs, taken roughly 5 days after vaccination. The CDR3 sequence is CASSNLDIQYF. The CDR3 DNA reads TGTGCCAGCAGCAACCTGGACATTCAGTACTTC.